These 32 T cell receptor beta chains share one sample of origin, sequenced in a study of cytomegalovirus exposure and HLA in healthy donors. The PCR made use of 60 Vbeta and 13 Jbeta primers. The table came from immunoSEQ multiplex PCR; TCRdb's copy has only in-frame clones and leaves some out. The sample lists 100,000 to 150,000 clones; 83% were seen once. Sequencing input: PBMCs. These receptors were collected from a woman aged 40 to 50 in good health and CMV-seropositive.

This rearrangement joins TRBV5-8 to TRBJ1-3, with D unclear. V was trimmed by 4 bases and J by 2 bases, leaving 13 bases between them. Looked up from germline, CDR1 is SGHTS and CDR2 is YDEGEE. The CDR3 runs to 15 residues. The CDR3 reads CASSETRRPGNTIYF. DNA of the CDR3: TGTGCCAGCAGCGAAACAAGGAGACCTGGAAACACCATATATTTT.

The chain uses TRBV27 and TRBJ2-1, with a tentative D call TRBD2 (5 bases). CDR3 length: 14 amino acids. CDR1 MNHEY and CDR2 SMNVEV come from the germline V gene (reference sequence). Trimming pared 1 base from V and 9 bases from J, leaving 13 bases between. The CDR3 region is CASSLYRTSVEQFF. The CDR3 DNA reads TGTGCCAGCAGTTTATATAGGACTTCAGTTGAGCAGTTCTTC.

CDR3 residues: CASSLSPASSYEQYF. The CDR3 DNA reads as TGTGCCAGCAGCTTAAGTCCAGCGAGCTCCTACGAGCAGTACTTC. The chain links TRBV7-3 to TRBJ2-7; the D is unclear. From germline, CDR1 is SGHTA and CDR2 FQGTGA. The CDR3 has 15 residues. V gave up 1 base and J gave up 0 bases, with 10 bases separating them.

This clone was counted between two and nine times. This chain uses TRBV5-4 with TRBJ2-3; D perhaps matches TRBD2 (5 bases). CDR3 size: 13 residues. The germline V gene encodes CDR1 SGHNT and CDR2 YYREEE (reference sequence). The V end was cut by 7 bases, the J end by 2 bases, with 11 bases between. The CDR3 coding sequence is TGTGCCAGCCGGGGTCAACTCACAGATACGCAGTATTTT. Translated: CASRGQLTDTQYF. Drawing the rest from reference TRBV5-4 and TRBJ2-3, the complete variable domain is ETGVTQSPTHLIKTRGQQVTLRCSSQSGHNTVSWYQQALGQGPQFIFQYYREEENGRGNFPPRFSGLQFPNYSSELNVNALELDDSALYLCASRGQLTDTQYFGPGTRLTVL.

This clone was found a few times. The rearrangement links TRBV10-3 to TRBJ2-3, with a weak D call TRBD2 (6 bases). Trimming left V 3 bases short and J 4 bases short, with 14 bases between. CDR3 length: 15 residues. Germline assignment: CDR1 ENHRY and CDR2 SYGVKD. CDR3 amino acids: CAISEGRLVPDTQYF. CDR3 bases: TGTGCCATCAGTGAAGGGAGACTAGTCCCAGATACGCAGTATTTT.

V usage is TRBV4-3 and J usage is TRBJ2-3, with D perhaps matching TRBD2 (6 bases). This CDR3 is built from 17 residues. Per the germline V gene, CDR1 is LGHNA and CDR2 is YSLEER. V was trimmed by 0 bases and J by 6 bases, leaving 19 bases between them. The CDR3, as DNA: TGCGCCAGCAGCCAAGATCTGCCGGGCGCGGGGTGGGATACGCAGTATTTT. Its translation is CASSQDLPGAGWDTQYF.

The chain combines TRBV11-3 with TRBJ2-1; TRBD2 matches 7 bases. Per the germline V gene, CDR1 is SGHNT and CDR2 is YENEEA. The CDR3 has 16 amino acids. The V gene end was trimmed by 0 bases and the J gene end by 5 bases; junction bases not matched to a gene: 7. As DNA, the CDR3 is TGTGCCAGCAGCTTAGATGGCGGGAGCAATCACAATGAGCAGTTCTTC. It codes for CASSLDGGSNHNEQFF.

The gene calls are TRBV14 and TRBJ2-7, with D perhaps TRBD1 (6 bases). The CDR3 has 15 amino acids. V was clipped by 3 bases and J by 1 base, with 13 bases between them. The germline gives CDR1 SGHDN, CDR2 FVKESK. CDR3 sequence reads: CASSHAGTTSYEQYF. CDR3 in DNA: TGTGCCAGCAGCCACGCCGGGACAACTTCCTACGAGCAGTACTTC. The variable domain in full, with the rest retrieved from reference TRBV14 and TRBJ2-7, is EAGVTQFPSHSVIEKGQTVTLRCDPISGHDNLYWYRRVMGKEIKFLLHFVKESKQDESGMPNNRFLAERTGGTYSTLKVQPAELEDSGVYFCASSHAGTTSYEQYFGPGTRLTVT.

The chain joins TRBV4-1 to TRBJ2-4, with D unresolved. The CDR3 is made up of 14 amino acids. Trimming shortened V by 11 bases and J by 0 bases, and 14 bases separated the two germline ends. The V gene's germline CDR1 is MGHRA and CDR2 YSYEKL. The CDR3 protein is CAAGRVQAKNIQYF. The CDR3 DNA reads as TGCGCCGCCGGCCGGGTCCAAGCCAAAAACATTCAGTACTTC.

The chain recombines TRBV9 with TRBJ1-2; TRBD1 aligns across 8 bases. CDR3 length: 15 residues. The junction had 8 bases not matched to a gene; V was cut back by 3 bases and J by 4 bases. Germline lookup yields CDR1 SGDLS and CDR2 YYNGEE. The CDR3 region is CASSGDRGQLYGYTF. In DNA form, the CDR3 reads TGTGCCAGCAGCGGCGACAGGGGACAGCTCTATGGCTACACCTTC. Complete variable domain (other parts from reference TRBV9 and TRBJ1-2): DSGVTQTPKHLITATGQRVTLRCSPRSGDLSVYWYQQSLDQGLQFLIQYYNGEERAKGNILERFSAQQFPDLHSELNLSSLELGDSALYFCASSGDRGQLYGYTFGSGTRLTVV.

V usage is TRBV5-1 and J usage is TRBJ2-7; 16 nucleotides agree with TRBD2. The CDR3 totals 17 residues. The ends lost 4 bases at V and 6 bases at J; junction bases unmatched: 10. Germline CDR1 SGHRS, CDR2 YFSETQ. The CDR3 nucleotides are TGCGCCAGCAGCCAGGGACTAGCGGGAGGGGCTGCGAGCGAGCAGTACTTC. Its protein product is CASSQGLAGGAASEQYF.

As DNA, the CDR3 is TGTGCCAGCAGTGAAACAGGGGGCGGTGGGGCCAACGTCCTGACTTTC. Residues: CASSETGGGGANVLTF. V and J are TRBV9 and TRBJ2-6; 9 bases match TRBD1. V lost 5 bases, J lost 3 bases, and 6 bases stayed unmatched. The CDR3 sequence is 16 residues long. Germline CDR1 is SGDLS and CDR2 is YYNGEE.

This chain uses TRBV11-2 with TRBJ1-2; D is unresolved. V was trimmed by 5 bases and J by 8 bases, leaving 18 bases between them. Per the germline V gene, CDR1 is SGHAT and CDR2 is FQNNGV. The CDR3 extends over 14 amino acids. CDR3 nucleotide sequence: TGTGCCAGCAGCCCCTATCGAAATGCGGCGGGCTACACCTTC. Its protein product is CASSPYRNAAGYTF.

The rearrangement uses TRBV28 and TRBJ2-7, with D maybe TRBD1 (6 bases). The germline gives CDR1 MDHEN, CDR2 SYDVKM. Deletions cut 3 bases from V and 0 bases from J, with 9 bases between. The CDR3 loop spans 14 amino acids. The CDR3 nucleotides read TGTGCCAGCAGTTTTTGGGACACCTCCTACGAGCAGTACTTC. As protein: CASSFWDTSYEQYF.

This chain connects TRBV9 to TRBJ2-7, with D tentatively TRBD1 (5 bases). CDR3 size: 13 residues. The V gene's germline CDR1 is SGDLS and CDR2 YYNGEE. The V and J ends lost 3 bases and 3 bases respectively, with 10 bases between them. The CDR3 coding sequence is TGTGCCAGCAGCGAACAGGTCGACTACGAGCAGTACTTC. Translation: CASSEQVDYEQYF.

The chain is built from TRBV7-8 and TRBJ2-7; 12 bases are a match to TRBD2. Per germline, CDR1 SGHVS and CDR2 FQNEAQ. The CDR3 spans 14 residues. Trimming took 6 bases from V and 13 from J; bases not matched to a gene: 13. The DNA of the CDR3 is TGTGCCAGCAGGGACCGTGGACTAGCGGGACCTGAATACTTC. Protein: CASRDRGLAGPEYF.

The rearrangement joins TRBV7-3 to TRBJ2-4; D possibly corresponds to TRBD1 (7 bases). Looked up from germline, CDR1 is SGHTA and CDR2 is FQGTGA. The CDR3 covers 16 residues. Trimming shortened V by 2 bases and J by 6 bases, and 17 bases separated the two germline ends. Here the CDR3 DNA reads TGTGCCAGCAGCTTAGGGGGGTCAGGGGGTAGAAACATTCAGTACTTC. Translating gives CASSLGGSGGRNIQYF.

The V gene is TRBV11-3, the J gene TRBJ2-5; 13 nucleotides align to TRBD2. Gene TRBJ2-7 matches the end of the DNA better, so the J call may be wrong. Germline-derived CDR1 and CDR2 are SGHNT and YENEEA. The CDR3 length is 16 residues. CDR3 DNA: TGTGCCAGCAGCTCCCGGACTAGCGGGAGTTCCTACGAGCAGTACTTC. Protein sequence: CASSSRTSGSSYEQYF.

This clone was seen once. CDR3 in amino acids: CASSYPSGRGETQYF. DNA for the CDR3: TGTGCCAGCAGTTACCCTAGCGGGAGGGGCGAGACCCAGTACTTC. The V call is TRBV6-6, the J call TRBJ2-5, with 12 nucleotides matching TRBD2. Germline CDR1 reads MNHNY; CDR2 reads SVGAGI (reference sequence). The CDR3 is 15 amino acids. V trimming: 2 bases; J trimming: 5 bases; junction bases outside the gene matches: 3.

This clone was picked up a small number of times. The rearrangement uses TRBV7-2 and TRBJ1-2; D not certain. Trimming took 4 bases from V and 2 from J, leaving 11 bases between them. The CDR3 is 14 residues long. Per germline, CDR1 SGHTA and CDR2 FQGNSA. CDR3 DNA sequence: TGTGCCAGCAGCTCCCAGTCAGGAAACTATGGCTACACCTTC. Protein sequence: CASSSQSGNYGYTF.

The DNA of the CDR3 is TGCGCCAGCAGACAGGACGGGAGCTCTGGAAACACCATATATTTT. Translation: CASRQDGSSGNTIYF. The chain couples TRBV5-1 to TRBJ1-3; possible D gene TRBD1, 5 bases. Germline lookup yields CDR1 SGHRS and CDR2 YFSETQ. This CDR3 contains 15 residues. V was cut by 5 bases and J by 0 bases, with 12 bases left in between.

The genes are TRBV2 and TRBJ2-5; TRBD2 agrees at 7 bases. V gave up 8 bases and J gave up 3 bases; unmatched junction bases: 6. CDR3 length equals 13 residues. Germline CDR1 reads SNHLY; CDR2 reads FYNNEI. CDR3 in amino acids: CASGLEVEETQYF. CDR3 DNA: TGTGCCAGCGGACTAGAGGTGGAAGAGACCCAGTACTTC.

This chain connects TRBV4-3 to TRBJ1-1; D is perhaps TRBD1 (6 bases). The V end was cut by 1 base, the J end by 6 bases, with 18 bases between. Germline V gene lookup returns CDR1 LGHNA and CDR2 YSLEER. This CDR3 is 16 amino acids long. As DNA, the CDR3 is TGCGCCAGCAGCCAAGTCCCCGTTCTGGGGGCGGCTGAAGCTTTCTTT. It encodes CASSQVPVLGAAEAFF.

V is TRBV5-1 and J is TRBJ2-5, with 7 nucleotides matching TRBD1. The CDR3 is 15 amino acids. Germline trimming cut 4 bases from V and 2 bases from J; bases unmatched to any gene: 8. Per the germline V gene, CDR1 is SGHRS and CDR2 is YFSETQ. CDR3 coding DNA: TGCGCCAGCAGCCTGCAAGGACAGGAGCAAGAGACCCAGTACTTC. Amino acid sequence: CASSLQGQEQETQYF.

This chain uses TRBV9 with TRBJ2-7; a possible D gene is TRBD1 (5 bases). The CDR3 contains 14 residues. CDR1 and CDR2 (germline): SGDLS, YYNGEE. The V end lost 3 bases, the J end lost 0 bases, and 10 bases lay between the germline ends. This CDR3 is CASSEGQFSYEQYF. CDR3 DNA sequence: TGTGCCAGCAGCGAGGGGCAGTTCTCCTACGAGCAGTACTTC. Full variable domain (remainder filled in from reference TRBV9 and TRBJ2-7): DSGVTQTPKHLITATGQRVTLRCSPRSGDLSVYWYQQSLDQGLQFLIQYYNGEERAKGNILERFSAQQFPDLHSELNLSSLELGDSALYFCASSEGQFSYEQYFGPGTRLTVT.

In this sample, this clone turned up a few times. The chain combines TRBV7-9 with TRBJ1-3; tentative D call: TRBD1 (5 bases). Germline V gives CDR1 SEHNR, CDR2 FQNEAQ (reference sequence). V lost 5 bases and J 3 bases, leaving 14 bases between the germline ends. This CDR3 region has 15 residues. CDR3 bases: TGTGCCAGCAGCCCCCTGGGGGGAGGTGGAAACACCATATATTTT. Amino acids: CASSPLGGGGNTIYF.

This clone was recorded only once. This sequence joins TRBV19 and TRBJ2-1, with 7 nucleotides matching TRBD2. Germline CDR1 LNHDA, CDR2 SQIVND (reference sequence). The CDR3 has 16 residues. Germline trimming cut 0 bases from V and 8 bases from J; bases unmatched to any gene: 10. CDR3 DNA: TGTGCCAGTAGTATAGATAAGCGGGGCCCAGGCGATGAGCAGTTCTTC. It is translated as CASSIDKRGPGDEQFF.

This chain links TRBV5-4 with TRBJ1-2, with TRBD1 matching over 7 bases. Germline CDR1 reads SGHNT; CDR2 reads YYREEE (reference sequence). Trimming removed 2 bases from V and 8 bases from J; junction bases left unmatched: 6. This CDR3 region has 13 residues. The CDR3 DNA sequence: TGTGCCAGCAGCTTAACCACAGGGGCCGGCTACACCTTC. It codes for CASSLTTGAGYTF.

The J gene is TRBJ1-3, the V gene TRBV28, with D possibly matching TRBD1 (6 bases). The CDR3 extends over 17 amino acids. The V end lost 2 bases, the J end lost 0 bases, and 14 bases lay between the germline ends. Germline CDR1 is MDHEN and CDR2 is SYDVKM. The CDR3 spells CASSLGGHLSSGNTIYF. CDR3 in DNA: TGTGCCAGCAGTTTAGGGGGACATTTGAGCTCTGGAAACACCATATATTTT.

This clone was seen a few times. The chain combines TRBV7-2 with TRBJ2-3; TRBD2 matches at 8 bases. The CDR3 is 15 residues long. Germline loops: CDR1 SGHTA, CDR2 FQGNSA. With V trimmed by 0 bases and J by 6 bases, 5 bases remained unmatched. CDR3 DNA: TGTGCCAGCAGCTTAGCTAGCGGGATTATGGATACGCAGTATTTT. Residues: CASSLASGIMDTQYF.

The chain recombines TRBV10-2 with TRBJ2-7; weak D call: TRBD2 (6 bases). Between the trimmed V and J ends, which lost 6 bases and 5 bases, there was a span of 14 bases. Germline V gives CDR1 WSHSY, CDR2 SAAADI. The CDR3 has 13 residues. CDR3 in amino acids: CASRGTSLHEQYF. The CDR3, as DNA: TGCGCCAGCAGAGGGACTTCCCTCCACGAGCAGTACTTC.

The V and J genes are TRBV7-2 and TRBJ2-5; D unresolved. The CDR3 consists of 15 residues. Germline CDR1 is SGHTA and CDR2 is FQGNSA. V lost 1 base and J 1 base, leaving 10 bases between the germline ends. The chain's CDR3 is CASSLGPYIQETQYF. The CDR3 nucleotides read TGTGCCAGCAGCTTAGGCCCCTATATCCAAGAGACCCAGTACTTC.